This T cell receptor beta chain was retrieved from a study of blood T cell repertoires in COVID-19. About the research overall: Sources were T cells, B-cell-depleted T cells, or PBMCs; the material itself was cDNA or gDNA.

The V gene end was trimmed by 5 bases and the J gene end by 5 bases; junction bases not matched to a gene: 7. From germline, CDR1 is SGHTA and CDR2 FQGNSA. This CDR3 has 16 amino acids. Using immunoSEQ multiplex PCR, the repertoire was profiled, and TCRdb retains in-frame clones only, with some absent. This table holds a few hundred thousand clones, under 90% found once. The sequence was collected from a woman aged 60 to 75 who had recovered from COVID-19. What was sequenced was peripheral blood. This chain uses TRBV7-2 with TRBJ2-5; TRBD2 aligns across 14 bases. CDR3 nucleotide sequence: TGTGCCAGCAGCAGCAGACTAGCGGGGGGGACGGAGACCCAGTACTTC. Its translation: CASSSRLAGGTETQYF. The complete variable domain, with remaining parts taken from reference TRBV7-2 and TRBJ2-5, reads GAGVSQSPSNKVTEKGKDVELRCDPISGHTALYWYRQSLGQGLEFLIYFQGNSAPDKSGLPSDRFSAERTGGSVSTLTIQRTQQEDSAVYLCASSSRLAGGTETQYFGPGTRLLVL.